This section outlines one TCR beta chain sequence together with its context. Its specificity is unknown. This record belongs to a study of vaccination effects on CD4 cells after COVID-19. Once cultured for approximately eleven days, the cells underwent separation to obtain CD4+ T cells. Two-dose BNT162b2 or mRNA-1273 vaccination was given to participants. Each vaccine recipient was nucleocapsid antibody negative and had no prior SARS-CoV-2 infection. General observations from the study: The study dataset contains few convalescent patients and includes no early post-infection timepoints.

V lost 4 bases to trimming and J lost 3 bases, with 14 bases between them. Germline CDR1 reads MDHEN; CDR2 reads SYDVKM. The CDR3 totals 15 residues. Profiling relied on immunoSEQ multiplex PCR, and the TCRdb table lists in-frame clones only, not all of them. The table has fewer than 75,000 clones, about 78% seen once. The sample in question was CD4+ T cells from PBMCs cultured without peptide, obtained after COVID-19 vaccination. The receptor comes from a human donor who received a COVID-19 vaccine. This chain uses TRBV28 with TRBJ2-3; D is ambiguous. CDR3 nucleotides: TGTGCCAGCAGTTCTGGATCTGTTAGGACAGATACGCAGTATTTT. Translating gives CASSSGSVRTDTQYF. The whole variable domain, filled in from reference TRBV28 and TRBJ2-3, reads DVKVTQSSRYLVKRTGEKVFLECVQDMDHENMFWYRQDPGLGLRLIYFSYDVKMKEKGDIPEGYSVSREKKERFSLILESASTNQTSMYLCASSSGSVRTDTQYFGPGTRLTVL.